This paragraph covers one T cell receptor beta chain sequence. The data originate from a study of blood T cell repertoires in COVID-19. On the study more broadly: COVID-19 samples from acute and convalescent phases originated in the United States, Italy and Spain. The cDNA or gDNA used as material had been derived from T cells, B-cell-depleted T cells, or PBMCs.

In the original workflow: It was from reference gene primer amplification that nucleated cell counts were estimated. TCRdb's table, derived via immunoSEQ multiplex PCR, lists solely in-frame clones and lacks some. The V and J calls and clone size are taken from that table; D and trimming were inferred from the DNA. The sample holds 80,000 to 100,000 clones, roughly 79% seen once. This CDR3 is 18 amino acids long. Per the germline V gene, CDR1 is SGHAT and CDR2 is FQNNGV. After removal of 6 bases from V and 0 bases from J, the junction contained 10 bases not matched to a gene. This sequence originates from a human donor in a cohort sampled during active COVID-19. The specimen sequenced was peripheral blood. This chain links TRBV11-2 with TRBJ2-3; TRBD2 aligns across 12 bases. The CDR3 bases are TGTGCCAGCAGGGCTACTAGCGGGGGGTTGGGTAGCACAGATACGCAGTATTTT. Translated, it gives CASRATSGGLGSTDTQYF.